What follows is one T cell receptor beta chain and its context. Its antigen is undetermined. Time point meaning: baseline, week 1 (first vaccination visit). Treatment specified: pre-vaccination baseline after standard-of-care therapy. Method: immunoSEQ multiplex PCR; TCRdb's copy keeps in-frame clones and lacks some. Of about 88,000 clones listed, about 80% were seen once; the top ten hold less than 5.5%. This entry belongs to a study of a mutant IDH1 vaccine in newly diagnosed glioma. The CDR3 sequence is 15 residues long. Germline V gene data show CDR1 as SEHNR and CDR2 as FQNEAQ (reference sequence). The V gene end was trimmed by 1 base and the J gene end by 11 bases; junction bases not matched to a gene: 12. Study-level results: Whatever changes occurred in top peripheral T cell clonotypes seemed unrelated to pseudoprogression.

This TCR derives from a man aged 40-49 years with glioma. Some clones in this sample may be carry-over from other donors' samples. The chain has TRBV7-9 and TRBJ2-3; 7 nucleotides agree with TRBD2. The specimen was PBMCs, collected from a glioma patient treated with radiotherapy, temozolomide or both. The CDR3 here is CASSLDRLAAGLQYF. As DNA, the CDR3 is TGTGCCAGCAGCTTAGACCGTCTAGCGGCGGGGCTGCAGTATTTT. The full variable domain, in which reference TRBV7-9 and TRBJ2-3 provide the parts outside the CDR3, is DTGVSQNPRHKITKRGQNVTFRCDPISEHNRLYWYRQTLGQGPEFLTYFQNEAQLEKSRLLSDRFSAERPKGSFSTLEIQRTEQGDSAMYLCASSLDRLAAGLQYFGPGTRLTVL.